The source of this TCR beta chain is a study of T cell responses to AZD1222 COVID-19 vaccine. This CDR3 has 13 residues. Trimming shortened V by 1 base and J by 3 bases, and 7 bases separated the two germline ends. Looked up from germline, CDR1 is SEHNR and CDR2 is FQNEAQ (reference sequence). TCRdb's table, derived via immunoSEQ multiplex PCR, lists solely in-frame clones and lacks some. The sample carries about 110,000 clones, approximately 89% recorded once. The starting material was peripheral blood, obtained on day 0 of MenACWY control vaccination. J is TRBJ2-7 and V is TRBV7-9; D remains ambiguous. The origin of this receptor is an adult in good health. The CDR3 is CASSLVSSYEQYF. The CDR3 DNA is TGTGCCAGCAGCTTAGTGAGTAGCTACGAGCAGTACTTC.